The clone carrying this T cell receptor (beta chain) occurred a few times. Its antigen is unknown. Using its own MiXCR run on the RACE reads, TCRdb lists one record per CDR3 protein. The table has tens of thousands of distinct CDR3 sequences, over 10% seen once; the top ten hold 2% to 2.5%. Time point of the sample: patch test 3, about 24 weeks after DPC sensitization. Sample treatment: therapeutic diphenylcyclopropenone sensitization with weekly scalp DPC. V lost 5 bases to trimming and J lost 5 bases; unmatched junction nucleotides: 13. In germline, CDR1 is SGHVS, CDR2 FNYEAQ. CDR3 length equals 16 residues. This sample was included in a study of human T cells and chemical hapten exposure. Background on the study: Patients got weekly scalp diphenylcyclopropenone doses over the approximately 25-week study.

Study-wide results and caveats: Relative to controls, expanded TCRs formed significantly more large CDR3 similarity clusters.

This clonotype was obtained from a man aged 30-40 years with alopecia areata. Some clones in this sample may be carry-over from other donors' samples. The sequenced sample was whole blood, obtained in connection with sensitization to the hapten diphenylcyclopropenone (DPC). The V call is TRBV7-6, the J call TRBJ2-5; 8 nucleotides line up with TRBD1. The CDR3 spells CASSQRTGMLQETQYF. CDR3 nucleotides: TGTGCCAGCAGCCAGCGGACAGGGATGTTGCAGGAGACCCAGTACTTC.